The 30 T cell receptor beta chains below come from one sample, sequenced in a study of cytomegalovirus exposure and HLA in healthy donors. PCR involved 60 Vbeta and 13 Jbeta primers. The method was immunoSEQ multiplex PCR; TCRdb's version includes in-frame clones alone and lacks a portion of them. This sample yields around 160,000 clones, of which 55% to 70% are seen a single time; 2.5% to 3.5% belongs to the top ten. Sequenced: PBMCs. These receptors were taken from a woman aged 40-49 years in good health and CMV-seropositive.

The chain joins TRBV7-8 to TRBJ2-3; D gene uncertain. CDR1 and CDR2 (germline): SGHVS, FQNEAQ. Trimming took off 1 base at V and 2 bases at J, with 16 bases between the two ends. The CDR3 is made up of 17 amino acids. The CDR3, as DNA: TGTGCCAGCAGCTTAGAAATGGTGGCGGCGGTCACAGATACGCAGTATTTT. Amino acid sequence: CASSLEMVAAVTDTQYF. The full variable domain, rest sourced from reference TRBV7-8 and TRBJ2-3, is GAGVSQSPRYKVAKRGQDVALRCDPISGHVSLFWYQQALGQGPEFLTYFQNEAQLDKSGLPSDRFFAERPEGSVSTLKIQRTQQEDSAVYLCASSLEMVAAVTDTQYFGPGTRLTVL.

The genes are TRBV19 and TRBJ1-1; D gene uncertain. The CDR3 totals 13 residues. Germline V gene sequence: CDR1 LNHDA, CDR2 SQIVND (reference sequence). V lost 6 bases and J 10 bases, leaving 18 bases between the germline ends. This chain's CDR3 is CASSLLEGVLAFF. As DNA, the CDR3 is TGTGCCAGTAGCCTACTCGAGGGAGTTTTAGCTTTCTTT.

A note on this clone: A read error may account for a junction end that differs from germline. The chain recombines TRBV6-6 with TRBJ1-1; D perhaps matches TRBD1 (5 bases). CDR1 and CDR2 from the germline V gene are MNHNY and SVGAGI (reference sequence). This CDR3 spans 12 amino acids. This chain's CDR3 is CASRAADTEASF. In nucleotides, the CDR3 is TGTGCCAGCAGGGCGGCGGACACTGAAGCTTCCTTT.

This clone was seen a single time. This rearrangement joins TRBV28 to TRBJ2-4, with a weak D call TRBD2 (7 bases). The germline V gene encodes CDR1 MDHEN and CDR2 SYDVKM. Between the trimmed V and J ends, which lost 1 base and 5 bases, there was a span of 15 bases. The CDR3 runs to 16 residues. CDR3 in DNA: TGTGCCAGCAGTTTATTCTCGGGGGGCCGGGAAAACATTCAGTACTTC. It codes for CASSLFSGGRENIQYF.

As for this clone: Mismatch with germline at one junction end may stem from a read error. The chain has TRBV12-5 and TRBJ2-5, with TRBD2 as a possible D gene (7 bases). From germline, CDR1 is LGHNT and CDR2 FRNRAP. CDR3 size: 15 residues. As DNA, the CDR3 is TGTGCTAGTGGCTTGGCTAGGGGGGGACGGGAGACCCAGTACTTC. Translated: CASGLARGGRETQYF.

This clone was observed a single time. This chain connects TRBV14 to TRBJ1-4; D might be TRBD1 (6 bases). The CDR3 runs to 14 residues. Germline CDR1 SGHDN, CDR2 FVKESK. Trimming removed 4 bases at V and 5 bases at J, with 11 bases between. The CDR3 bases are TGTGCCAGCAGCCTGGCAGGGGAAAATGAAAAACTGTTTTTT. Residues: CASSLAGENEKLFF. Full variable domain (rest looked up from reference TRBV14 and TRBJ1-4): EAGVTQFPSHSVIEKGQTVTLRCDPISGHDNLYWYRRVMGKEIKFLLHFVKESKQDESGMPNNRFLAERTGGTYSTLKVQPAELEDSGVYFCASSLAGENEKLFFGSGTQLSVL.

CDR3 sequence: CASSSTGASNEKLFF. CDR3 nucleotides: TGCGCCAGCAGTTCTACAGGGGCCTCTAATGAAAAACTGTTTTTT. The chain links TRBV5-1 to TRBJ1-4; 7 positions agree with TRBD1. V gave up 5 bases and J gave up 3 bases; unmatched junction bases: 7. Germline CDR1 reads SGHRS; CDR2 reads YFSETQ. CDR3 length: 15 residues.

This chain uses TRBV28 with TRBJ1-1; D call uncertain. The germline gives CDR1 MDHEN, CDR2 SYDVKM. The CDR3 consists of 12 residues. V gave up 2 bases and J gave up 10 bases, with 11 bases separating them. The CDR3 is CASSLPSRRAFF. The CDR3 DNA follows: TGTGCCAGCAGTTTACCTTCACGGAGAGCTTTCTTT. Variable domain in full (rest from reference TRBV28 and TRBJ1-1): DVKVTQSSRYLVKRTGEKVFLECVQDMDHENMFWYRQDPGLGLRLIYFSYDVKMKEKGDIPEGYSVSREKKERFSLILESASTNQTSMYLCASSLPSRRAFFGQGTRLTVV.

The rearrangement links TRBV9 to TRBJ1-1; maybe TRBD1 (6 bases). V lost 0 bases and J lost 1, with 13 bases in between. The germline V gene has CDR1 SGDLS and CDR2 YYNGEE. This CDR3 contains 16 residues. CDR3 in DNA: TGTGCCAGCAGCGTAGCTGCAGGGGCAGAGAACACTGAAGCTTTCTTT. Its protein is CASSVAAGAENTEAFF. Looking up the rest from reference TRBV9 and TRBJ1-1 gives the full variable domain: DSGVTQTPKHLITATGQRVTLRCSPRSGDLSVYWYQQSLDQGLQFLIQYYNGEERAKGNILERFSAQQFPDLHSELNLSSLELGDSALYFCASSVAAGAENTEAFFGQGTRLTVV.

This clone has more than one count but fewer than ten. The chain recombines TRBV2 with TRBJ2-7; 7 bases map to TRBD1. Germline trimming cut 2 bases from V and 1 base from J; bases unmatched to any gene: 5. The CDR3 is 15 residues long. Germline V gene sequence: CDR1 SNHLY, CDR2 FYNNEI. CDR3 sequence: CASSERGQVSYEQYF. CDR3 coding DNA: TGTGCCAGCAGTGAAAGGGGGCAGGTTTCCTACGAGCAGTACTTC. The whole variable domain, filled in from reference TRBV2 and TRBJ2-7, reads EPEVTQTPSHQVTQMGQEVILRCVPISNHLYFYWYRQILGQKVEFLVSFYNNEISEKSEIFDDQFSVERPDGSNFTLKIRSTKLEDSAMYFCASSERGQVSYEQYFGPGTRLTVT.

The chain couples TRBV28 to TRBJ2-6, with D perhaps matching TRBD2 (6 bases). Germline V lookup: CDR1 MDHEN, CDR2 SYDVKM. Trimming took off 3 bases at V and 2 bases at J, with 8 bases between the two ends. CDR3 length: 15 amino acids. The CDR3 loop reads CASSFGGAGANVLTF. The CDR3 nucleotides read TGTGCCAGCAGTTTCGGGGGAGCTGGGGCCAACGTCCTGACTTTC. Looking up the rest from reference TRBV28 and TRBJ2-6 gives the full variable domain: DVKVTQSSRYLVKRTGEKVFLECVQDMDHENMFWYRQDPGLGLRLIYFSYDVKMKEKGDIPEGYSVSREKKERFSLILESASTNQTSMYLCASSFGGAGANVLTFGAGSRLTVL.

DNA of the CDR3: TGTGCCAGCAGTTGGGGTACAGGGGGCAGTAACCCTGAAGCTTTCTTT. Translating gives CASSWGTGGSNPEAFF. V and J are TRBV6-5 and TRBJ1-1; 9 bases match TRBD1. This CDR3 is built from 16 residues. From germline, CDR1 is MNHEY and CDR2 SVGAGI. With 4 bases clipped from V and 6 bases from J, the junction kept 12 bases outside the gene matches.

This chain uses TRBV28 with TRBJ1-4, with 9 bases matching TRBD1. The CDR3 is 14 residues long. Germline V lookup: CDR1 MDHEN, CDR2 SYDVKM. After removal of 6 bases from V and 5 bases from J, the junction contained 4 bases not matched to a gene. The CDR3 loop is CASRSTGGNEKLFF. The CDR3, as DNA: TGTGCCAGCAGATCGACAGGGGGGAATGAAAAACTGTTTTTT.

V gene TRBV5-1 combines with J gene TRBJ2-5; 7 bases match TRBD1. The germline V gene encodes CDR1 SGHRS and CDR2 YFSETQ. V shed 1 base and J 2 bases; nucleotides not matched to a gene: 5. CDR3 length equals 15 residues. CDR3 in amino acids: CASSLSGTDQETQYF. In DNA, the CDR3 is TGCGCCAGCAGCTTGTCGGGGACAGATCAAGAGACCCAGTACTTC.

The chain employs TRBV12-5 and TRBJ1-3; the match to TRBD1 covers 8 bases. The germline gives CDR1 LGHNT, CDR2 FRNRAP. This CDR3 is built from 17 residues. V gave up 6 bases and J gave up 0 bases; unmatched junction bases: 10. CDR3 coding DNA: TGTGCTAGTGGACCAAACACAGGGGGAATCTCTGGAAACACCATATATTTT. Its protein product is CASGPNTGGISGNTIYF.

The CDR3 coding sequence is TGTGCCAGCAGCTTAGAGATACCTACGCCCCACAATGAGCAGTTCTTC. Its translation: CASSLEIPTPHNEQFF. This rearrangement joins TRBV7-2 to TRBJ2-1; D unresolved. The CDR3 is made up of 16 amino acids. The V end was cut by 1 base, the J end by 5 bases, with 15 bases between. CDR1 is SGHTA, CDR2 FQGNSA, per germline.

This clone was seen just once. At one of its ends the junction is not consistent with the germline gene, which may arise from a read error. CDR3 protein: CASSLGSGGANEKLFF. The CDR3 DNA reads TGTGCTAGCAGCTTAGGTTCGGGTGGCGCTAATGAAAAACTGTTTTTT. This sequence joins TRBV7-7 and TRBJ1-4; unclear D gene. The CDR3 sequence is 16 residues long. The V gene's germline CDR1 is SSHAT and CDR2 FNYEAQ (reference sequence).

This clone was counted between two and nine times. This chain uses TRBV10-1 with TRBJ1-1; no reliable D call. This CDR3 is 13 amino acids long. From germline, CDR1 is WNHNN and CDR2 SYGVQD (reference sequence). The V end lost 2 bases, the J end lost 2 bases, and 6 bases lay between the germline ends. CDR3 DNA sequence: TGCGCCAGCAGTGAGACAGCCAACACTGAAGCTTTCTTT. It translates to CASSETANTEAFF.

CDR3 sequence (DNA): TGCGCCAGCAGCCAAGATCCCCTCGGGGGGGCCGACGAGCAGTACTTC. Translation: CASSQDPLGGADEQYF. V is TRBV4-3 and J is TRBJ2-7; 8 bases are a match to TRBD2. Germline lookup yields CDR1 LGHNA and CDR2 YSLEER. V trimming: 0 bases; J trimming: 5 bases; junction bases outside the gene matches: 9. This CDR3 is built from 16 residues.

The chain joins TRBV6-5 to TRBJ2-5, with D possibly being TRBD1 (6 bases). CDR1 is MNHEY and CDR2 is SVGAGI in the germline V gene. The V and J ends lost 7 bases and 3 bases respectively, with 15 bases between them. The CDR3 loop spans 14 amino acids. CDR3 bases: TGTGCCAGCAATCTAGGACAGAACGAAGAGACCCAGTACTTC. Encoded protein: CASNLGQNEETQYF.

The V gene is TRBV6-5, the J gene TRBJ2-2, with 10 bases lining up with TRBD1. The CDR3 runs 15 residues. Germline lookup yields CDR1 MNHEY and CDR2 SVGAGI. The J segment lost 6 bases and the V segment lost 6 bases, leaving 7 bases of the junction unmatched. The CDR3 DNA follows: TGTGCCAGCAGACTGGACAGGGGGATCGCCGGGGAGCTGTTTTTT. Translated: CASRLDRGIAGELFF.

The sample holds a few counts of this clone. This chain links TRBV6-6 with TRBJ2-7; no clear D gene. Trimming removed 6 bases at V and 6 bases at J, with 12 bases between. The germline CDR1 and CDR2 sequences are MNHNY and SVGAGI (reference sequence). The CDR3 has 12 amino acids. The CDR3 protein is CASSPLGREQYF. CDR3 coding DNA: TGTGCCAGCAGCCCCTTGGGCCGCGAGCAGTACTTC.

V is TRBV27 and J is TRBJ1-1; D is perhaps TRBD1 (6 bases). This CDR3 is 16 amino acids long. Trimming removed 0 bases at V and 6 bases at J, with 17 bases between. CDR1 is MNHEY, CDR2 SMNVEV, per germline (reference sequence). The CDR3 reads CASSLSTRGGSSEAFF. The CDR3 nucleotides read TGTGCCAGCAGTTTATCCACTAGGGGGGGAAGTTCTGAAGCTTTCTTT.

V gene TRBV21-1 combines with J gene TRBJ2-2; TRBD2 was called by the table and not checked on the DNA. TRBV21-1 is listed as a pseudogene. This CDR3 has 17 residues. The CDR3 protein is CASSKKETSATTGELFF. In DNA form, the CDR3 reads TGTGCCAGCAGCAAAAAGGAGACTAGCGCTACCACCGGGGAGCTGTTTTTT.

In regard to this clone: The junction departs from the called germline gene at one end, perhaps through a read error. The chain is built from TRBV7-7 and TRBJ2-3, with TRBD2 identical over 10 bases. The V gene's germline CDR1 is SSHAT and CDR2 FNYEAQ (reference sequence). The CDR3 spans 20 residues. In DNA, the CDR3 is TGTGCTAGCAGTCCAGCCAGCGGGAGGGGAAAATCGCAGAGCACAGATACGCAGTATTTT. It is translated as CASSPASGRGKSQSTDTQYF.

This clone was detected only a few times. The rearrangement uses TRBV7-2 and TRBJ1-1, with a tentative D call TRBD1 (6 bases). This CDR3 has 15 residues. From germline, CDR1 is SGHTA and CDR2 FQGNSA. V was pared by 5 bases and J by 8 bases, with 21 bases between. The CDR3 here is CASSTRTGQVGEAFF. The CDR3 DNA is TGTGCCAGCAGCACAAGAACAGGGCAGGTGGGGGAAGCTTTCTTT.

Concerning this clone: One end of the junction varies from germline; a read error may be responsible. The CDR3: CASSLQGNYGYPF. Written as DNA, the CDR3 is TGCGCCAGCAGCCTCCAGGGGAACTATGGCTACCCCTTC. The V gene is TRBV4-3, the J gene TRBJ1-2; maybe TRBD1 (6 bases). Germline CDR1 and CDR2: LGHNA and YSLEER. The CDR3 has 13 amino acids.

This clone was counted once. V is TRBV7-3 and J is TRBJ2-2; 7 bases are shared with TRBD1. Germline V lookup: CDR1 SGHTA, CDR2 FQGTGA. Trimming cost V 5 bases and J 5 bases; bases outside gene matches: 8. The CDR3 has 15 amino acids. DNA of the CDR3: TGTGCCAGCAGCCCCTTTTCACAGGGGACCGGGGAGCTGTTTTTT. As protein: CASSPFSQGTGELFF.

V and J are TRBV6-5 and TRBJ2-2; D is undetermined. Germline V CDR1 and CDR2: MNHEY, SVGAGI. V lost 2 bases and J lost 6, with 7 bases in between. The CDR3 covers 13 residues. The CDR3 region is CASSYEFPGELFF. The CDR3 region has the DNA TGTGCCAGCAGTTACGAGTTTCCCGGGGAGCTGTTTTTT.

The chain carries TRBV9 and TRBJ2-3; 10 nucleotides line up with TRBD1. J lost 4 bases, V lost 3 bases, and 2 bases had no gene match. Germline CDR1 and CDR2: SGDLS and YYNGEE. The CDR3 is 14 residues long. The CDR3 nucleotides are TGTGCCAGCAGCGCGGGACAGGGGCCAGATACGCAGTATTTT. It encodes CASSAGQGPDTQYF.